This T cell receptor (beta chain) was identified during a study of identical twins. Broader study findings: Out-of-frame beta sequences exhibited a weaker degree of excess twin sharing. Out-of-frame alpha sequences that twins shared showed excess low generation probability. A cross-sectional statistical analysis, not follow-up of the same donors, supported the conclusions. Insertions were reduced in abundant cord blood beta clonotypes but not in memory repertoires.

In TCRdb, the 5' RACE reads were re-called with MiXCR into one record per CDR3 protein. The sample includes around 250,000 distinct CDR3 sequences, about 8.3% of them seen just once. This clonotype was seen at least ten times. Its target is unknown. The CDR3 is 14 amino acids. The ends were cut back, 1 base at V and 4 bases at J, with 10 bases in the middle. Germline V gene sequence: CDR1 ENHRY, CDR2 SYGVKD. These data were likewise used in another study, on yellow fever vaccine responses in identical twins.

The clonotype originates from a woman younger than 35 in good health. The gene calls are TRBV10-3 and TRBJ1-1; the D gene is possibly TRBD1 (5 bases). The sample was CD8+ T cells sorted from blood. The CDR3 bases are TGTGCCATCAGTGAGTTCAGGGAGAGCACTGAAGCTTTCTTT. This gives the protein CAISEFRESTEAFF.